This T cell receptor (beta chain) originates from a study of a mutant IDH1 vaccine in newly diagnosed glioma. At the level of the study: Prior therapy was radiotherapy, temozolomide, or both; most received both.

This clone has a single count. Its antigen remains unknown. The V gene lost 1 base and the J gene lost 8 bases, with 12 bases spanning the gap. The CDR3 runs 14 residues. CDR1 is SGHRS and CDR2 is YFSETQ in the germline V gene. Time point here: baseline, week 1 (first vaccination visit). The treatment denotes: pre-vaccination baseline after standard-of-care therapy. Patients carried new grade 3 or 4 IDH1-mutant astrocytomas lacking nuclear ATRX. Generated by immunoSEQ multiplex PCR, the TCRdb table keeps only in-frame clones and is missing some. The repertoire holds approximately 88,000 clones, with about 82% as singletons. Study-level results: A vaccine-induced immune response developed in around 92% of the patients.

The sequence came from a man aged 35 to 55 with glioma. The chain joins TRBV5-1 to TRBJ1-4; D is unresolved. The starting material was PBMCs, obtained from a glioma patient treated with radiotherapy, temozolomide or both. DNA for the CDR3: TGCGCCAGCAGCTTGACGGCAGGCGGGGAAAAACTGTTTTTT. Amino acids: CASSLTAGGEKLFF.